This entry is about one TCR beta chain. Germline-derived CDR1 and CDR2 are SGHRS and YFSETQ. V lost 1 base and J lost 3, with 6 bases in between. The CDR3 extends over 13 amino acids. TCRdb redid the calling of the RT-PCR reads with MiXCR, one entry per CDR3 protein. This table holds about 570,000 distinct CDR3 sequences, roughly 10% found once. This specimen belongs to a study of response to subunit inactivated influenza vaccine. The same data also contributed to another study, on T cells expressing NK-cell markers. That work contributes: cDNA encoding TCR beta was synthesized via 5'RACE template switching incorporating UMIs. HCMV seropositivity marked seven of the eight sequenced donors; one was seronegative. Whether expanded NKG2C+ T cell clones were HCMV-specific remained unclear.

Sequenced material: PBMCs from blood, taken on the day of vaccination. The gene calls are TRBV5-1 and TRBJ2-3; D call uncertain. The sequence was collected from a man between 50 and 59 years old who received an inactivated influenza vaccine. The CDR3 DNA reads TGCGCCAGCAGCTTGAGCCCAACAGATACGCAGTATTTT. As protein: CASSLSPTDTQYF.